The 2 T cell receptor beta chains presented below share a single source sample, sequenced in a study of blood T cells in healthy people across ages. The authors ran a second PCR of about 6 to 11 cycles using a sample-barcoded 5' primer and a J-beta primer mix. TCRdb independently ran MiXCR on the 5' RACE reads; one entry per CDR3 protein. The profile covers about 1 million distinct CDR3 sequences, with around 45% appearing a single time and 15% to 20% taken by the ten largest. The sequencing input was blood. The source is a woman aged 55 to 70 in good health.

This clonotype turned up a few times. V gene TRBV12-3 or TRBV12-4 combines with J gene TRBJ2-5; 10 bases fit TRBD1. The junction had 6 bases not matched to a gene; V was cut back by 5 bases and J by 3 bases. The CDR3 covers 15 residues. This CDR3 reads CASSPLGQGKETQYF. The CDR3 DNA reads TGTGCCAGCAGTCCCCTGGGACAGGGGAAAGAGACCCAGTACTTC.

The chain carries TRBV6-2 or TRBV6-3 and TRBJ2-7, with a weak D call TRBD1 (5 bases). Germline values: CDR1 MNHEY, CDR2 SVGEGT. V was pared by 6 bases and J by 7 bases, with 16 bases between. The CDR3 is made up of 13 amino acids. CDR3 bases: TGTGCCAGCAGAGCGACAGCCTACAATGAGCAGTACTTC. It encodes CASRATAYNEQYF.